Presented here are 30 T cell receptor beta chains from one specimen sequenced in a study of naive and memory T cell subsets. Both TRBC1 and TRBC2 were covered by a beta constant-region primer of two equimolar oligonucleotides. Four rounds of PCR amplified the ligated cDNA using nested alpha and beta constant-region primers plus SP2. MiXCR was run by TCRdb on the UMI-ligation and nested PCR reads, yielding one entry per CDR3 protein. The sample holds tens of thousands of distinct CDR3 sequences, around 10% seen once. The sample taken for sequencing was central memory CD8+ T cells from blood. The receptor set was obtained from a human donor in good health.

This clonotype appeared many times. V gene TRBV20-1 combines with J gene TRBJ1-5; D unresolved. Germline CDR1 reads DFQATT; CDR2 reads SNEGSKA (reference sequence). Trimming left V 1 base short and J 6 bases short, with 16 bases between. This CDR3 contains 15 residues. As DNA, the CDR3 is TGCAGTGCTAGAGCTTCCGGTGGTGAAAGTCAGCCCCAGCATTTT. This translates into CSARASGGESQPQHF.

The rearrangement uses TRBV27 and TRBJ2-1; 7 bases are shared with TRBD2. The CDR3 runs to 14 residues. Germline CDR1 reads MNHEY; CDR2 reads SMNVEV (reference sequence). V dropped 2 bases and J dropped 6; count of bases not matched to a gene: 4. The CDR3 region has the DNA TGTGCCAGCAGTTTAGTGGGAGGGCGCAATGAGCAGTTCTTC. It is translated as CASSLVGGRNEQFF.

This clonotype was picked up many times. Here the CDR3 reads CASSLEGRLETQYF. As DNA, the CDR3 is TGCGCCAGCAGCTTAGAAGGAAGGTTGGAGACCCAGTACTTC. The rearrangement uses TRBV5-1 and TRBJ2-5, with D hard to call. The V end lost 2 bases, the J end lost 5 bases, and 13 bases lay between the germline ends. The germline V gene encodes CDR1 SGHRS and CDR2 YFSETQ. This CDR3 contains 14 residues.

In its sample, this clonotype was seen a few times. The chain combines TRBV27 with TRBJ2-1, with TRBD2 identical over 11 bases. CDR3 size: 17 residues. Germline CDR1 is MNHEY and CDR2 is SMNVEV (reference sequence). V shed 0 bases and J 2 bases; nucleotides not matched to a gene: 3. The CDR3, as DNA: TGTGCCAGCAGTTTATCCCTACTAGCGGGAGCCTACAATGAGCAGTTCTTC. It encodes CASSLSLLAGAYNEQFF.

The chain links TRBV6-5 to TRBJ2-1; 12 bases map to TRBD2. The V and J ends lost 2 bases and 7 bases, in that order; junction bases with no gene match: 9. CDR3 length: 17 amino acids. Germline CDR1 MNHEY, CDR2 SVGAGI. CDR3 DNA sequence: TGTGCCAGCAGTTACATACCACCCGGGACTAGCGGGAATGAGCAGTTCTTC. Its protein product is CASSYIPPGTSGNEQFF.

This clonotype has at least ten counts. The chain carries TRBV7-3 and TRBJ2-7, with 7 bases that match TRBD2. Germline CDR1 and CDR2: SGHTA and FQGTGA. With V trimmed by 2 bases and J by 3 bases, 4 bases remained unmatched. CDR3 length: 14 residues. CDR3 coding DNA: TGTGCCAGCAGCTTAGGTGCGGGGGTCTACGAGCAGTACTTC. Protein sequence: CASSLGAGVYEQYF.

This clonotype was seen ten or more times. CDR3 region: CAISEKEGGRSYNEQFF. The CDR3 DNA is TGTGCCATCAGTGAGAAGGAGGGGGGTCGGTCCTACAATGAGCAGTTCTTC. The chain links TRBV10-3 to TRBJ2-1; the D call may be TRBD1 or TRBD2 (6 bases each). Germline-derived CDR1 and CDR2 are ENHRY and SYGVKD. V shed 2 bases and J shed 1 base, with 15 bases lying between them. This CDR3 has 17 amino acids.

This clonotype was seen repeatedly, ten times or more. This chain links TRBV7-9 with TRBJ2-3; TRBD2 matches at 16 bases. The CDR3 is 18 residues long. The germline CDR1 and CDR2 sequences are SEHNR and FQNEAQ (reference sequence). Trimming removed 3 bases from V and 5 bases from J; junction bases left unmatched: 8. The CDR3 is CASSFGTSGRALRDTQYF. The CDR3 nucleotides read TGTGCCAGCAGCTTCGGGACTAGCGGGAGGGCCCTACGAGATACGCAGTATTTT.

This clonotype was seen repeatedly, ten times or more. This chain joins TRBV12-3 or TRBV12-4 and TRBJ2-5; 8 bases are shared with TRBD1. V dropped 5 bases and J dropped 4; count of bases not matched to a gene: 9. This CDR3 spans 15 amino acids. In nucleotides, the CDR3 is TGTGCCAGCAGTGCCGGGACAGGCAGTCTAGAGACCCAGTACTTC. Translation: CASSAGTGSLETQYF.

This clonotype was counted between two and nine times. The chain has TRBV25-1 and TRBJ2-7; D is undetermined. Germline assignment: CDR1 MGHDK and CDR2 SYGVNS. The CDR3 runs 15 residues. Trimming took off 5 bases at V and 3 bases at J, with 17 bases between the two ends. The CDR3 protein is CASSSPFAANYEQYF. In DNA form, the CDR3 reads TGTGCCAGCAGTTCCCCATTTGCCGCAAACTACGAGCAGTACTTC.

Only a few counts were recorded for this clonotype. The rearrangement joins TRBV3-1 to TRBJ1-1, with no clear D. Deletions cut 2 bases from V and 5 bases from J, with 21 bases between. Per germline, CDR1 LGHDT and CDR2 YNNKEL (reference sequence). This CDR3 spans 17 amino acids. This CDR3 is CASSQRTPGEGNTEAFF. The CDR3, as DNA: TGTGCCAGCAGCCAAAGAACCCCGGGAGAAGGTAATACTGAAGCTTTCTTT.

This clonotype was seen many times. The genes are TRBV30 and TRBJ2-1; TRBD2 matches 8 bases. The junction had 5 bases not matched to a gene; V was cut back by 1 base and J by 3 bases. Germline V CDR1 and CDR2: GTSNPN, SVGIG (reference sequence). This CDR3 is 15 amino acids long. The CDR3, as DNA: TGTGCCTGGAGTGATTCCGGGAGGGACTACAATGAGCAGTTCTTC. Residues: CAWSDSGRDYNEQFF.

Many counts were recorded for this clonotype. The chain carries TRBV10-3 and TRBJ2-1; D gene unclear. Germline CDR1 ENHRY, CDR2 SYGVKD. Trimming shortened V by 5 bases and J by 10 bases, and 9 bases separated the two germline ends. The CDR3 runs 11 residues. The CDR3 coding sequence is TGTGCCATCAGTACAGTATACGAGCAGTTCTTC. As protein: CAISTVYEQFF.

The chain couples TRBV9 to TRBJ2-1, with TRBD2 matching 9 bases. Losses at the gene ends were 7 bases for V and 5 bases for J; bases not matched to a gene: 10. In germline, CDR1 is SGDLS, CDR2 YYNGEE. The CDR3 runs to 15 residues. CDR3 sequence: CASSEVAGVDNEQFF. CDR3 nucleotide sequence: TGTGCCAGCTCCGAGGTAGCGGGAGTTGACAATGAGCAGTTCTTC.

This clonotype was detected many times. V usage is TRBV7-9 and J usage is TRBJ1-2; D may be TRBD1 (5 bases). The V gene lost 4 bases and the J gene lost 1 base, with 7 bases spanning the gap. The CDR3 is 13 residues long. Germline V CDR1 and CDR2: SEHNR, FQNEAQ (reference sequence). CDR3 amino acids: CASSWGLNYGYTF. The CDR3 nucleotides read TGTGCCAGCAGCTGGGGACTTAACTATGGCTACACCTTC.

In this sample, this clonotype turned up a few times. The J gene is TRBJ2-1, the V gene TRBV7-3, with D tentatively TRBD1 (5 bases). This CDR3 has 15 residues. The V and J ends lost 2 bases and 6 bases respectively, with 14 bases between them. Germline V gene data show CDR1 as SGHTA and CDR2 as FQGTGA. CDR3 bases: TGTGCCAGCAGCTTAGACAGTTCGTATATCAATGAGCAGTTCTTC. This encodes CASSLDSSYINEQFF. The whole variable domain, filled in from reference TRBV7-3 and TRBJ2-1, reads GAGVSQTPSNKVTEKGKYVELRCDPISGHTALYWYRQSLGQGPEFLIYFQGTGAADDSGLPNDRFFAVRPEGSVSTLKIQRTERGDSAVYLCASSLDSSYINEQFFGPGTRLTVL.

This clonotype was found a few times. This chain uses TRBV12-3 or TRBV12-4 with TRBJ2-1; D might be TRBD1 (5 bases). The CDR3 is 21 residues long. Trimming pared 3 bases from V and 4 bases from J, leaving 31 bases between. CDR3 coding DNA: TGTGCCAGCAGTTTCCCTCCGAGTTGGGGCACGGGTGTAGTCTCTTACAATGAGCAGTTCTTC. It is translated as CASSFPPSWGTGVVSYNEQFF.

This clonotype was counted ten times or more. The chain combines TRBV7-9 with TRBJ2-5; D remains unclear. The CDR3 runs to 14 residues. In germline, CDR1 is SEHNR, CDR2 FQNEAQ (reference sequence). V lost 4 bases, J lost 5 bases, and 14 bases lay in between. In nucleotides, the CDR3 is TGTGCCAGCAGCTCAGACGGAACGAGGGAGACCCAGTACTTC. This encodes CASSSDGTRETQYF.

The CDR3 DNA sequence: TGTGCCAGCAGTGACCAACTAGCGGCCTCCTACAATGAGCAGTTCTTC. It yields the protein CASSDQLAASYNEQFF. The chain is built from TRBV6-2 or TRBV6-3 and TRBJ2-1; 8 bases match TRBD2. The CDR3 has 16 residues. J lost 0 bases, V lost 5 bases, and 6 bases had no gene match. Germline CDR1 is MNHEY and CDR2 is SVGEGT.

This clonotype occurred many times. This chain links TRBV12-3 or TRBV12-4 with TRBJ1-1; no clear D. This CDR3 has 14 amino acids. V was trimmed by 3 bases and J by 1 base, leaving 9 bases between them. The CDR3 region is CASSFNSPNTEAFF. As DNA, the CDR3 is TGTGCCAGCAGTTTCAACAGCCCGAACACTGAAGCTTTCTTT.

By share, this clonotype ranks as medium-sized. The chain employs TRBV6-1 and TRBJ2-2; 11 bases agree with TRBD2. The CDR3 totals 14 residues. J was trimmed by 3 bases and V by 6 bases; bases with no gene match: 0. Germline CDR1 and CDR2: MNHNS and SASEGT. This CDR3 is CASRLAGDTGELFF. The DNA for the CDR3 is TGTGCCAGCAGACTAGCGGGAGACACCGGGGAGCTGTTTTTT.

The V and J genes are TRBV4-1 and TRBJ2-1; D is possibly TRBD2 (5 bases). CDR1 is MGHRA, CDR2 YSYEKL, per germline. CDR3 length: 13 amino acids. V lost 4 bases and J 8 bases, leaving 12 bases between the germline ends. CDR3 bases: TGCGCCAGCAGCCTTTCGGAGGCCGATGAGCAGTTCTTC. Amino acids: CASSLSEADEQFF.

The V call is TRBV4-2, the J call TRBJ2-1; D possibly corresponds to TRBD2 (6 bases). Trimming stripped 2 bases from V and 9 bases from J, with 17 bases between. This CDR3 has 15 residues. Germline CDR1 reads LGHNA; CDR2 reads YNFKEQ. CDR3 sequence: CASSQRRDWKAEQFF. The CDR3 nucleotides are TGTGCCAGCAGCCAACGACGGGACTGGAAGGCTGAGCAGTTCTTC.

Ten or more counts support this clonotype. The V gene is TRBV29-1, the J gene TRBJ2-1; 7 nucleotides line up with TRBD2. Trimming cost V 2 bases and J 4 bases; bases outside gene matches: 2. The CDR3 sequence is 13 residues long. In germline, CDR1 is SQVTM, CDR2 ANQGSEA. Here the CDR3 DNA reads TGCAGCGTTGAAACTAGCGATTACAATGAGCAGTTCTTC. It encodes CSVETSDYNEQFF.

The gene calls are TRBV5-1 and TRBJ2-7; maybe TRBD1 (5 bases). The germline gives CDR1 SGHRS, CDR2 YFSETQ. V lost 0 bases and J 6 bases, leaving 7 bases between the germline ends. The CDR3 is 12 residues long. CDR3 DNA: TGCGCCAGCAGCTTGGCGCAGGGCGAGCAGTACTTC. Residues: CASSLAQGEQYF.

The V and J genes are TRBV29-1 and TRBJ2-7; 12 bases fit TRBD2. The CDR3 contains 15 residues. CDR1 SQVTM and CDR2 ANQGSEA come from the germline V gene. V gave up 7 bases and J gave up 5 bases; unmatched junction bases: 12. The CDR3 nucleotides read TGCAGCGCCTACACCCTACTAGCGGGAGGTGACGAGCAGTACTTC. This translates into CSAYTLLAGGDEQYF.

This clonotype has only a few counts. The chain carries TRBV28 and TRBJ2-7, with 12 bases fitting TRBD2. V gave up 5 bases and J gave up 3 bases; unmatched junction bases: 8. The CDR3 extends over 16 amino acids. Germline V lookup: CDR1 MDHEN, CDR2 SYDVKM. The CDR3 nucleotides read TGTGCCAGCAGTGACCCCGGACTAGCGGGAAGCTACGAGCAGTACTTC. Translation: CASSDPGLAGSYEQYF.

V usage is TRBV24-1 and J usage is TRBJ2-3; TRBD2 aligns across 12 bases. Germline assignment: CDR1 KGHDR and CDR2 SFDVKD. Trimming removed 7 bases from V and 6 bases from J; junction bases left unmatched: 10. The CDR3 runs to 16 residues. CDR3 loop: CATSPTSGSYLDTQYF. The CDR3, as DNA: TGTGCCACCAGCCCGACTAGCGGGAGTTATCTGGATACGCAGTATTTT.

This clonotype was observed many times. This chain uses TRBV7-9 with TRBJ1-6, with 8 bases that match TRBD1. Germline loops: CDR1 SEHNR, CDR2 FQNEAQ (reference sequence). CDR3 size: 16 residues. V lost 2 bases to trimming and J lost 1 base; unmatched junction nucleotides: 1. The DNA of the CDR3 is TGTGCCAGCAGCTTAAACAGGGGGTCCTATAATTCACCCCTCCACTTT. Amino acids: CASSLNRGSYNSPLHF.

This chain joins TRBV28 and TRBJ2-6; D is perhaps TRBD1 (7 bases). Trimming shortened V by 7 bases and J by 0 bases, and 19 bases separated the two germline ends. CDR3 length equals 18 residues. The germline V gene encodes CDR1 MDHEN and CDR2 SYDVKM. The CDR3 region is CASTPGAGGISGANVLTF. CDR3 sequence (DNA): TGTGCCAGCACCCCGGGGGCAGGGGGAATCTCTGGGGCCAACGTCCTGACTTTC.